The 14 T cell receptor beta chains in this list originate from one sample, sequenced in a study of cytotoxic CD8 clonotypes in ibrutinib-treated CLL. Data came from immunoSEQ multiplex PCR; TCRdb stores just in-frame clones and leaves some out. The table shows 150,000 to 200,000 clones, with over 60% occurring only once. The sequenced sample was PBMCs, obtained after 24 months of ibrutinib treatment. The source of these receptors is a human donor with chronic lymphocytic leukemia.

The V call is TRBV6-5, the J call TRBJ2-7, with TRBD1 matching over 7 bases. Germline loops: CDR1 MNHEY, CDR2 SVGAGI. The CDR3 runs to 14 residues. V lost 3 bases and J lost 3; bases outside the gene matches: 5. The CDR3 protein is CASSYRDSHYEQYF. As DNA, the CDR3 is TGTGCCAGCAGTTATAGGGACAGCCACTACGAGCAGTACTTC.

The table lists this clone with a count of one. V is TRBV7-8 and J is TRBJ2-7; D is tentatively TRBD1 or TRBD2 (5 bases each). V dropped 5 bases and J dropped 3 bases, with 17 bases sitting between them. The CDR3 loop spans 15 amino acids. Per germline, CDR1 SGHVS and CDR2 FQNEAQ. As DNA, the CDR3 is TGTGCCAGCAGCGTCCGGGACGCATTAAACTACGAGCAGTACTTC. Protein product: CASSVRDALNYEQYF. The full variable domain, completed using reference TRBV7-8 and TRBJ2-7, is GAGVSQSPRYKVAKRGQDVALRCDPISGHVSLFWYQQALGQGPEFLTYFQNEAQLDKSGLPSDRFFAERPEGSVSTLKIQRTQQEDSAVYLCASSVRDALNYEQYFGPGTRLTVT.

The J gene is TRBJ2-2, the V gene TRBV2; TRBD2 agrees at 8 bases. V shed 7 bases and J 6 bases; nucleotides not matched to a gene: 4. The CDR3 runs to 13 residues. The germline gives CDR1 SNHLY, CDR2 FYNNEI. The CDR3, as DNA: TGTGCCAGCAATGGACTAGCCGCCGGGGAGCTGTTTTTT. Translated, it gives CASNGLAAGELFF.

This chain joins TRBV6-6 and TRBJ1-5; possibly TRBD1 for D (5 bases). The germline V gene encodes CDR1 MNHNY and CDR2 SVGAGI (reference sequence). The CDR3 has 16 residues. V dropped 5 bases and J dropped 0 bases, with 14 bases sitting between them. CDR3 coding DNA: TGTGCCAGCAGTGGAACCGGGACGCCTAGCAATCAGCCCCAGCATTTT. This encodes CASSGTGTPSNQPQHF.

The chain has TRBV30 and TRBJ2-3, with D perhaps TRBD2 (6 bases). The V gene's germline CDR1 is GTSNPN and CDR2 SVGIG (reference sequence). The V end lost 0 bases, the J end lost 3 bases, and 10 bases lay between the germline ends. The CDR3 contains 14 residues. The DNA of the CDR3 is TGTGCCTGGAGTGTCCGGCTAGCGACAGATACGCAGTATTTT. Translating gives CAWSVRLATDTQYF. Combining the CDR3 with reference TRBV30 and TRBJ2-3 gives the whole variable domain SQTIHQWPATLVQPVGSPLSLECTVEGTSNPNLYWYRQAAGRGLQLLFYSVGIGQISSEVPQNLSASRPQDRQFILSSKKLLLSDSGFYLCAWSVRLATDTQYFGPGTRLTVL.

This clone appeared a few times. This chain links TRBV7-2 with TRBJ2-6; no clear D. Germline assignment: CDR1 SGHTA and CDR2 FQGNSA. Between the trimmed V and J ends, which lost 5 bases and 0 bases, there was a span of 8 bases. This CDR3 is 15 amino acids long. As DNA, the CDR3 is TGTGCCAGCAGCCAAGGGAACTCTGGGGCCAACGTCCTGACTTTC. It translates to CASSQGNSGANVLTF.

V usage is TRBV12-5 and J usage is TRBJ1-5; TRBD1 matches 9 bases. This CDR3 is 19 amino acids long. The V and J ends lost 1 base and 0 bases, in that order; junction bases with no gene match: 10. The germline V gene has CDR1 LGHNT and CDR2 FRNRAP. The CDR3 nucleotides are TGTGCTAGTGGTTTGGGCGGACAGGGGTACTCTTATAGCAATCAGCCCCAGCATTTT. It encodes CASGLGGQGYSYSNQPQHF.

About this clone: Sequence at one end of the junction differs from germline and may be a read error. In DNA, the CDR3 is TGCGCCAGCAGATTGGCCCTAACAGGGGGCGATGGCTACACCTTC. Its translation: CASRLALTGGDGYTF. The J gene is TRBJ1-2, the V gene TRBV5-1, with 9 bases aligning to TRBD1. The CDR3 runs 15 residues. Germline assignment: CDR1 SGHRS and CDR2 YFSETQ.

The chain combines TRBV19 with TRBJ2-7, with D maybe TRBD1 (6 bases). Deletions cut 5 bases from V and 3 bases from J, with 11 bases between. Germline loops: CDR1 LNHDA, CDR2 SQIVND (reference sequence). This CDR3 spans 13 amino acids. The CDR3 DNA is TGTGCCAGTAGTTTCGGCAGGGGCTACGAGCAGTACTTC. Its translation: CASSFGRGYEQYF.

V and J are TRBV2 and TRBJ1-5; D is undetermined. This CDR3 has 12 amino acids. The germline V gene encodes CDR1 SNHLY and CDR2 FYNNEI. Trimming shortened V by 3 bases and J by 4 bases, and 4 bases separated the two germline ends. The CDR3 loop reads CASSDRNQPQHF. The CDR3 DNA reads TGTGCCAGCAGTGACAGAAATCAGCCCCAGCATTTT.

This chain uses TRBV5-6 with TRBJ1-3; possibly TRBD1 for D (5 bases). Germline V gene data show CDR1 as SGHDT and CDR2 as YYEEEE. CDR3 length equals 15 residues. V shed 5 bases and J shed 1 base, with 13 bases lying between them. This chain's CDR3 is CASSAGQFSGNTIYF. DNA for the CDR3: TGTGCCAGCAGTGCCGGACAATTTTCTGGAAACACCATATATTTT.

This chain joins TRBV5-1 and TRBJ2-7; TRBD1 agrees at 8 bases. The CDR3 has 16 residues. Germline CDR1 is SGHRS and CDR2 is YFSETQ. V shed 0 bases, J shed 1 base, and the junction held 6 bases outside the gene matches. The CDR3 loop is CASSLAAGTGSYEQYF. CDR3 coding DNA: TGCGCCAGCAGCTTGGCGGCAGGGACAGGTTCCTACGAGCAGTACTTC.

The chain couples TRBV5-1 to TRBJ2-3; D uncertain. Looked up from germline, CDR1 is SGHRS and CDR2 is YFSETQ. V was clipped by 0 bases and J by 0 bases, with 8 bases between them. CDR3 size: 15 residues. The CDR3 DNA reads TGCGCCAGCAGCTTGGGTCCCACTAGCACAGATACGCAGTATTTT. It specifies CASSLGPTSTDTQYF.

There are a few counts of this clone. In the same sample, other DNA sequences code for this CDR3. J is TRBJ1-5 and V is TRBV2, with 7 positions matching TRBD1. CDR3 length: 14 amino acids. V was pared by 3 bases and J by 3 bases, with 2 bases of the junction left unmatched. The germline V gene has CDR1 SNHLY and CDR2 FYNNEI. CDR3 in amino acids: CASSEGQYNQPQHF. CDR3 nucleotide sequence: TGTGCCAGCAGTGAGGGACAGTACAATCAGCCCCAGCATTTT. Drawing the rest from reference TRBV2 and TRBJ1-5, the complete variable domain is EPEVTQTPSHQVTQMGQEVILRCVPISNHLYFYWYRQILGQKVEFLVSFYNNEISEKSEIFDDQFSVERPDGSNFTLKIRSTKLEDSAMYFCASSEGQYNQPQHFGDGTRLSIL.